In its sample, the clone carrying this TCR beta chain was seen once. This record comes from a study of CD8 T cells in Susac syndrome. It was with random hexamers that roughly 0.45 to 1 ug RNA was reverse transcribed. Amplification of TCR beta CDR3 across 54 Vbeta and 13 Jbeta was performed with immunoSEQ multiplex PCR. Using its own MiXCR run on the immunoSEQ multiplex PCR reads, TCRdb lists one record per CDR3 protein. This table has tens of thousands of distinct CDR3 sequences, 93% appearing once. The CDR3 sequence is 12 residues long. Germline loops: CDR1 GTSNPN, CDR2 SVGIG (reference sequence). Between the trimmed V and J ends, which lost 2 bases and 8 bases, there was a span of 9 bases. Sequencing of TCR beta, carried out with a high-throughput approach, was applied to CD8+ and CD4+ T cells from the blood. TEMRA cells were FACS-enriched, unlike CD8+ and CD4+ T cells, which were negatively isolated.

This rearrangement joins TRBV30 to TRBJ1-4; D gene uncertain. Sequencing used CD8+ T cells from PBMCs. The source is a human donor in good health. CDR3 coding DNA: TGTGCCTGGAGTCCGGGCGGGGAAAAACTGTTTTTT. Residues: CAWSPGGEKLFF. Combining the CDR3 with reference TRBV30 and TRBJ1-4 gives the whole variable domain SQTIHQWPATLVQPVGSPLSLECTVEGTSNPNLYWYRQAAGRGLQLLFYSVGIGQISSEVPQNLSASRPQDRQFILSSKKLLLSDSGFYLCAWSPGGEKLFFGSGTQLSVL.